This T cell receptor (beta chain) was retrieved from a study of blood T cell repertoires in COVID-19. The overall study: Acute and convalescent COVID-19 specimens originated in the United States, Italy and Spain. In each case, the material was cDNA or gDNA derived from T cells, B-cell-depleted T cells, or PBMCs.

In germline, CDR1 is LNHDA, CDR2 SQIVND (reference sequence). V dropped 3 bases and J dropped 4; count of bases not matched to a gene: 8. The CDR3 is 16 amino acids. In the original workflow: From reference gene primer amplification, estimates of nucleated cell counts were derived. Data came from immunoSEQ multiplex PCR; TCRdb stores just in-frame clones and leaves some out. That table gives V, J and clone size, and the DNA gave D and trimming. The profile shows approximately 90,000 clones, around four fifths of them singletons. This clonotype was obtained from a man in his 70s with acute or convalescent COVID-19. The sequenced material came from peripheral blood. The V gene is TRBV19, the J gene TRBJ2-5, with 10 bases fitting TRBD1. This CDR3 reads CASSIQGQGYPETQYF. The CDR3 coding sequence is TGTGCCAGTAGTATCCAGGGACAGGGGTACCCAGAGACCCAGTACTTC.